This T cell receptor beta chain is drawn from a study of blood T cell repertoires in COVID-19. On the study more broadly: COVID-19 samples, acute and convalescent, were from the United States, Italy and Spain. Sources were T cells, B-cell-depleted T cells, or PBMCs; the material itself was cDNA or gDNA.

Data came from immunoSEQ multiplex PCR; TCRdb stores just in-frame clones and leaves some out. Altogether some 270,000 clones are present, about 82% being singletons, with the ten largest covering roughly 5.2%. Followed longitudinally, the Seattle patients had been enrolled during active infection. Sequencing was performed on peripheral blood. The origin of this receptor is a woman older than 75 with COVID-19, enrolled during active disease.

This chain's CDR3 is CASSVSLDTYNEQFF. CDR3 sequence (DNA): TGTGCCAGCAGCGTATCACTGGACACCTACAATGAGCAGTTCTTC. This chain uses TRBV9 with TRBJ2-1, with D tentatively TRBD1 (5 bases). V was pared by 1 base and J by 2 bases, with 10 bases between. Germline loops: CDR1 SGDLS, CDR2 YYNGEE. The CDR3 consists of 15 residues. The variable domain in full, completed from reference TRBV9 and TRBJ2-1, reads DSGVTQTPKHLITATGQRVTLRCSPRSGDLSVYWYQQSLDQGLQFLIQYYNGEERAKGNILERFSAQQFPDLHSELNLSSLELGDSALYFCASSVSLDTYNEQFFGPGTRLTVL.